The sequence of this T cell receptor (beta chain) was determined in a study of CD8 T cells in Susac syndrome (dated by TCRdb to the late 2010s). In the study overall: Of the Susac syndrome patients who were sequenced, eight were in clinical remission while roughly 6 had clinically active disease. At blood withdrawal, Susac syndrome patients were therapy-naive, treated with corticosteroids (with IVIg additionally given to some), or treated with IVIg alone. Repertoire sequencing was used to test whether CD8+ T cell activation and differentiation in Susac syndrome was antigen driven. Clonality of the CD8+ T cell repertoire was compared between roughly eleven healthy donors, about 14 Susac syndrome patients and roughly 16 multiple sclerosis patients.

Peripheral blood CD8+ and CD4+ T cells from healthy donors, Susac syndrome patients and multiple sclerosis patients were profiled by high-throughput TCR beta sequencing. Susac syndrome patients met recently defined diagnostic criteria for definite or probable disease. Bulk CD8+ and CD4+ T cells were purified by magnetic negative isolation, while CD8+ TEMRA cells were enriched using FACS. Blood was drawn into EDTA tubes, processed within 24 hours, and PBMCs were isolated by density gradient centrifugation. PBMCs intended for TCR sequencing were cryopreserved in liquid nitrogen and thawed later in a water bath at 37 degrees C. The sorted or isolated CD4+, CD8+ and CD8+ TEMRA cells had a purity of 90% or higher. Findings and caveats that apply to the study as a whole: The TCR sequencing and HLA analysis was acknowledged to have included a relatively small number of individuals. Looking at Susac-specific public clones, the researchers identified fewer than 20 in the total CD8+ repertoire and five in the CD8+ TEMRA repertoire. Susac syndrome CD8+ repertoires showed clonal expansion, highest in CD8+ TEMRA cells and greater in clinically active than remitting patients.

RNA was extracted using the RNeasy kit, and roughly 0.5 to 1 ug of the RNA was reverse transcribed with random hexamers. The immunoSEQ multiplex PCR assay, which covers 54 Vbeta and 13 Jbeta segments, was used to amplify TCR beta CDR3 regions. PCR amplification bias was corrected by using a synthetic template baseline for primer optimization and computational correction. The original methods were these. Reads were annotated to V, D and J genes according to IMGT and were analyzed with immunoSEQ Analyzer, with only productive sequences retained. Clonality was computed as one minus Shannon entropy normalized by log2 of the number of productive unique sequences. For each patient and control, public and private clones were evaluated among the 100 most prevalent clones. Susac-specific clones were defined as absent from healthy and MS cohorts, about 1,000 published viral clones and other ImmuneACCESS disease sequences. TCRdb reprocessed the public reads (quality trimming at Q25 with fastp, clone calling with MiXCR) and kept in-frame beta chains. Records with the same CDR3 protein are collapsed into one entry carrying the most frequent genes and DNA. The V and J calls were not made by the authors but by TCRdb's processing. For this sample the table gives approximately 190,000 distinct CDR3 sequences, of which 85% to 95% were detected only once. The ten largest make up 0.15% to 0.2% of the sample.

As for this clonotype: The antigen it binds to is not known. The sample holds no much larger clone one base away, and base qualities are not on file.

Inclusive of the bounding cysteine and phenylalanine, the CDR3 is 19 residues long. Only the CDR3 DNA is retained, 57 bases long and in frame from the first base. The V and J segments used are TRBV21-1 and TRBJ2-5; TRBD2, the D gene given by the table, was not confirmed from the DNA. TRBV21-1 corresponds to a pseudogene. This receptor was taken from a human donor with Susac syndrome. The sample taken for sequencing was CD8+ T cells from PBMCs. The CDR3 amino acid sequence is: CASSKGDPRGDSQGETQYF. The base sequence is TGTGCCAGCAGCAAAGGTGACCCAAGAGGGGACTCACAAGGAGAGACCCAGTACTTC.